These 14 T cell receptor beta chains were sequenced from one sample in a study of CD8+CD57+ T cells in acquired aplastic anemia. Investigators profiled TCR beta VDJ and CDR3 from genomic DNA template. Each CDR3 protein is one row after TCRdb ran MiXCR on the reads. The sample lists some 70,000 distinct CDR3 sequences; around half were seen once. Input material: sorted CD4+, CD8+, or CD8+CD57+ T cells (not recorded which) from PBMCs. These receptor sequences come from a human donor in good health, serving as a control.

The rearrangement links TRBV7-2 to TRBJ2-5; possibly TRBD1 or TRBD2 for D (5 bases each). CDR3 length: 13 residues. With 8 bases removed from V and 5 bases from J, the gap between germline ends came to 15 bases. Germline CDR1 and CDR2: SGHTA and FQGNSA. The CDR3 here is CASGTAGGETQYF. Written as DNA, the CDR3 is TGTGCCAGCGGGACCGCGGGCGGGGAGACCCAGTACTTC.

The V gene is TRBV19, the J gene TRBJ1-2; 7 bases align to TRBD1. V shed 6 bases, J shed 2 bases, and the junction held 3 bases outside the gene matches. The CDR3 consists of 13 residues. Germline assignment: CDR1 LNHDA and CDR2 SQIVND (reference sequence). DNA of the CDR3: TGTGCCAGTAGCCAGGGGGTGAACTATGGCTACACCTTC. Protein product: CASSQGVNYGYTF.

Ten or more counts support this clonotype. The chain joins TRBV27 to TRBJ2-7; D might be TRBD1 (6 bases). The CDR3 covers 14 residues. V gave up 2 bases and J gave up 2 bases, with 10 bases separating them. Germline V gene data show CDR1 as MNHEY and CDR2 as SMNVEV (reference sequence). This CDR3 is CASSLAGATYEQYF. The CDR3 DNA is TGTGCCAGCAGTTTAGCAGGGGCGACCTACGAGCAGTACTTC.

This clonotype was counted many times. This chain links TRBV20-1 with TRBJ2-5; D may be TRBD1 (6 bases). The germline V gene encodes CDR1 DFQATT and CDR2 SNEGSKA (reference sequence). Trimming took 0 bases from V and 10 from J, leaving 27 bases between them. The length of the CDR3 is 17 residues. As DNA, the CDR3 is TGCAGTGCTAGAGATCCAACCCCAAATGGACAGCCCCTGCACCAGTACTTC. Encoded protein: CSARDPTPNGQPLHQYF.

In its sample, this clonotype was seen many times. This chain connects TRBV30 to TRBJ1-5, with a weak D call TRBD1 (6 bases). With 4 bases removed from V and 2 bases from J, the gap between germline ends came to 12 bases. There are 14 residues in the CDR3. CDR1 GTSNPN and CDR2 SVGIG come from the germline V gene (reference sequence). CDR3 loop: CAWNTGLGNQPQHF. CDR3 in DNA: TGTGCCTGGAACACAGGGTTGGGCAATCAGCCCCAGCATTTT.

Comments on this clonotype: This clone may be a read error of a much larger clone one base away. V and J are TRBV6-2 or TRBV6-3 and TRBJ1-1; D is unresolved. Germline lookup yields CDR1 MNHEY and CDR2 SVGEGT. This CDR3 comprises 13 residues. This chain's CDR3 is CASSHSGNTEALF. CDR3 DNA: TGTGCCAGCAGTCACAGTGGAAACACTGAAGCTCTCTTT.

This clonotype has ten or more counts. The CDR3 DNA follows: TGTGCCAGCAGCTTAGGGTGGGGCAATCAGCCCCAGCATTTT. This encodes CASSLGWGNQPQHF. This chain links TRBV7-9 with TRBJ1-5, with D unclear. Per germline, CDR1 SEHNR and CDR2 FQNEAQ (reference sequence). The length of the CDR3 is 14 residues. V dropped 1 base and J dropped 2 bases, with 6 bases sitting between them.

This clonotype was detected ten times or more. The chain links TRBV6-4 to TRBJ2-1; D unresolved. Per the germline V gene, CDR1 is MRHNA and CDR2 is SNTAGT. Trimming left V 6 bases short and J 6 bases short, with 12 bases between. The CDR3 is 13 amino acids. The CDR3 is CASSVALSNEQFF. In DNA, the CDR3 is TGTGCCAGCAGCGTCGCCCTAAGCAATGAGCAGTTCTTC.

The chain recombines TRBV29-1 with TRBJ2-2; 7 bases match TRBD1. Trimming took 7 bases from V and 7 from J; bases not matched to a gene: 6. Germline V CDR1 and CDR2: SQVTM, ANQGSEA. The CDR3 contains 12 residues. CDR3 coding DNA: TGCAGCGCCGAACAGGGGAGCGGGGAGCTGTTTTTT. Residues: CSAEQGSGELFF.

By sample share, this clonotype is medium-sized. V gene TRBV9 combines with J gene TRBJ1-2, with D unclear. The V gene's germline CDR1 is SGDLS and CDR2 YYNGEE. Trimming took 3 bases from V and 6 from J, leaving 3 bases between them. The length of the CDR3 is 10 residues. The CDR3 coding sequence is TGTGCCAGCAGCGGCAATGGCTACACCTTC. Residues: CASSGNGYTF.

The chain is built from TRBV24-1 and TRBJ2-5; either TRBD1 or TRBD2 may fit D (5 bases each). The germline V and J ends were trimmed by 5 bases and 5 bases, with 17 bases remaining between them. The CDR3 spans 15 residues. The germline V gene encodes CDR1 KGHDR and CDR2 SFDVKD. CDR3 loop: CATSGFDSRGETQYF. The CDR3 nucleotides read TGTGCCACCAGTGGTTTTGACAGCCGAGGGGAGACCCAGTACTTC.

In this sample, this clonotype turned up many times. This rearrangement joins TRBV14 to TRBJ1-2, with 8 bases matching TRBD1. This CDR3 has 16 residues. The germline gives CDR1 SGHDN, CDR2 FVKESK. The junction had 16 bases not matched to a gene; V was cut back by 5 bases and J by 8 bases. CDR3 in DNA: TGTGCCAGCAGCAACCACAGGGGGTGTAGCCTATGCGGCTACACCTTC. Translation: CASSNHRGCSLCGYTF.

V gene TRBV7-6 combines with J gene TRBJ2-7; D unresolved. Per the germline V gene, CDR1 is SGHVS and CDR2 is FNYEAQ. V was pared by 2 bases and J by 3 bases, with 8 bases between. There are 13 residues in the CDR3. The DNA for the CDR3 is TGTGCCAGCAGCTTATCGCCGGGCTACGAGCAGTACGTC. Translation: CASSLSPGYEQYV.

V and J are TRBV15 and TRBJ2-3, with a possible D match to TRBD2 (5 bases). This CDR3 has 14 residues. Germline values: CDR1 LNHNV, CDR2 YYDKDF (reference sequence). V was shortened by 4 bases and J by 2 bases, with 10 bases between the two germline ends. CDR3 loop: CATSTRANTDTQYF. The CDR3 coding sequence is TGTGCCACCAGCACGAGGGCCAACACAGATACGCAGTATTTT.